This TCR beta chain was identified during a study of beta chain features in type 1 diabetes. Trimming took 1 base from V and 10 from J, leaving 12 bases between them. CDR3 length: 13 residues. Germline lookup yields CDR1 SGHDT and CDR2 YYEEEE. Sequenced material consisted of expressed TCRB transcripts (all of the isolated RNA was reverse transcribed). Generated by immunoSEQ multiplex PCR, the TCRdb table keeps only in-frame clones and is missing some. The table shows fewer than 400,000 clones, with approximately 8% occurring only once. This clone was seen a few times. The chain joins TRBV5-6 to TRBJ2-1; D is uncertain. Sequencing used central memory CD4+ T cells from blood. This TCR was sampled from a woman aged 18-30 years in good health. The DNA of the CDR3 is TGTGCCAGCAGCTTGATCTCGCGGCAAGAGCAGTTCTTC. The encoded protein is CASSLISRQEQFF.